The 8 T cell receptor beta chains below come from one sample, sequenced in a study of shared clonotypes between healthy human individuals. Generated by immunoSEQ multiplex PCR, the TCRdb table keeps only in-frame clones and is missing some. In the table there are about 2.2 million clones, about 93% of which are singletons. Naivety among CD8 cells was defined by CD45RO negativity and positive CCR7 selection, thereby excluding terminally differentiated effector memory CD45RA+ cells. Sequenced sample: naive CD8+ T cells from PBMCs. The source is a man aged 18 to 29 in good health. Some clones in this sample may be carry-over from other donors' samples.

V gene TRBV6-5 combines with J gene TRBJ1-1, with 7 bases fitting TRBD1. The CDR3 totals 16 residues. V shed 2 bases, J shed 0 bases, and the junction held 6 bases outside the gene matches. Looked up from germline, CDR1 is MNHEY and CDR2 is SVGAGI. CDR3: CASSYGQALMNTEAFF. CDR3 DNA sequence: TGTGCCAGCAGTTACGGACAGGCACTTATGAACACTGAAGCTTTCTTT.

The genes are TRBV2 and TRBJ1-2, with D hard to call. This CDR3 region has 13 residues. CDR1 and CDR2 from the germline V gene are SNHLY and FYNNEI. V was shortened by 4 bases and J by 2 bases, with 8 bases between the two germline ends. CDR3 protein: CASSALWNYGYTF. For the CDR3, the DNA is TGTGCCAGCAGTGCCCTATGGAACTATGGCTACACCTTC.

The gene calls are TRBV7-9 and TRBJ2-3, with 8 nucleotides matching TRBD2. V lost 4 bases, J lost 1 base, and 4 bases stayed unmatched. The CDR3 spans 15 residues. Germline V gives CDR1 SEHNR, CDR2 FQNEAQ (reference sequence). The CDR3 sequence is CASSSGTSRTDTQYF. The CDR3 DNA sequence: TGTGCCAGCAGCTCCGGGACTAGTCGCACAGATACGCAGTATTTT.

The J gene is TRBJ2-5, the V gene TRBV7-2; TRBD1 matches at 8 bases. The CDR3 has 16 amino acids. Germline assignment: CDR1 SGHTA and CDR2 FQGNSA. The J segment lost 5 bases and the V segment lost 2 bases, leaving 10 bases of the junction unmatched. In DNA, the CDR3 is TGTGCCAGCAGCTTAAGGCAGGGGGCGACTCTGGAGACCCAGTACTTC. Protein sequence: CASSLRQGATLETQYF.

The V and J genes are TRBV6-5 and TRBJ2-2; D is perhaps TRBD1 (6 bases). The V and J ends lost 0 bases and 4 bases respectively, with 12 bases between them. The germline CDR1 and CDR2 sequences are MNHEY and SVGAGI. The CDR3 is 16 amino acids. CDR3 region: CASSYSEGEITGELFF. In DNA, the CDR3 is TGTGCCAGCAGTTACTCCGAGGGGGAGATCACCGGGGAGCTGTTTTTT.

The rearrangement joins TRBV13 to TRBJ2-7; 11 bases are a match to TRBD2. The V segment lost 5 bases and the J segment 4 bases; nucleotides outside the gene matches: 7. Germline CDR1 PRHDT, CDR2 FYEKMQ (reference sequence). The CDR3 extends over 15 amino acids. CDR3 protein: CASSPGIAGGYEQYF. CDR3 sequence (DNA): TGTGCCAGCAGCCCGGGGATAGCGGGAGGGTACGAGCAGTACTTC.

The rearrangement uses TRBV27 and TRBJ2-5; D might be TRBD1 or TRBD2, each matching 5 bases. The germline gives CDR1 MNHEY, CDR2 SMNVEV (reference sequence). The CDR3 loop spans 14 amino acids. V lost 6 bases and J 5 bases, leaving 16 bases between the germline ends. The CDR3 sequence is CASRHGRGGETQYF. The CDR3 DNA is TGTGCCAGCAGGCACGGACGGGGCGGTGAGACCCAGTACTTC.

In the case of this clone: This sample includes further DNA sequences coding for the same CDR3. The gene calls are TRBV7-9 and TRBJ2-7; 7 bases match TRBD2. CDR1 is SEHNR, CDR2 FQNEAQ, per germline (reference sequence). Trimming at V came to 0 bases and at J to 1 base, leaving 6 bases not matched to a gene. The CDR3 sequence is 16 residues long. The CDR3 is CASSLALASGSYEQYF. The CDR3 bases are TGTGCCAGCAGCTTAGCACTTGCTAGCGGATCCTACGAGCAGTACTTC.